This T cell receptor (beta chain) comes out of a study of blood T cell repertoires in COVID-19. Overall study context: Collection of acute and convalescent COVID-19 samples took place in the United States, Italy and Spain.

The data were produced by immunoSEQ multiplex PCR, yet TCRdb's version contains in-frame clones alone and is incomplete. The sample carries 180,000 or so clones, approximately 86% recorded once. This CDR3 comprises 14 residues. Trimming cost V 0 bases and J 1 base, with 8 bases left between them. From germline, CDR1 is SGHNT and CDR2 YYREEE (reference sequence). The chain joins TRBV5-4 to TRBJ2-7, with a tentative D call TRBD2 (6 bases). The sequenced sample consisted of peripheral blood. The receptor was isolated from a man aged 55 to 70 with acute or convalescent COVID-19. In DNA form, the CDR3 reads TGTGCCAGCAGCTTGGGGAGGGGATCCTACGAGCAGTACTTC. Encoded protein: CASSLGRGSYEQYF.